This T cell receptor beta chain was retrieved from a study of T cell responses to AZD1222 COVID-19 vaccine. V was clipped by 3 bases and J by 5 bases; unmatched bases: 2. CDR3 size: 13 residues. Germline assignment: CDR1 MDHEN and CDR2 SYDVKM. Sequencing used immunoSEQ multiplex PCR; TCRdb keeps in-frame clones, though not all of them. The profile covers 20,000 to 25,000 clones, with around 82% appearing a single time and less than 55% taken by the ten largest. The chain has TRBV28 and TRBJ1-2; 8 bases line up with TRBD1. This sequence was found in an adult in good health. The input for sequencing was peripheral blood, taken on day 0 of AZD1222 vaccination. CDR3 amino acids: CASSLTGDYGYTF. The CDR3 DNA is TGTGCCAGCAGTTTGACAGGGGATTATGGCTACACCTTC.